This T cell receptor beta chain was captured in a study of blood T cell repertoires in COVID-19. Study details: Among Cohort 3 donors, those recovered had two negative PCRs, clearance, or symptom resolution.

Sequencing used immunoSEQ multiplex PCR; TCRdb keeps in-frame clones, though not all of them. The sample lists 330,000 or so clones; around 87% were seen once. The CDR3 has 16 amino acids. Per the germline V gene, CDR1 is LGHNA and CDR2 is YNFKEQ. Trimming shortened V by 5 bases and J by 0 bases, and 14 bases separated the two germline ends. The sequencing input was PBMCs or T cells enriched from blood (not recorded which). The clonotype was recovered from a man aged 35 to 55 in a cohort exposed to, infected with or recovered from COVID-19 (not recorded which). This chain connects TRBV4-2 to TRBJ1-5; D is unresolved. This chain's CDR3 is CASSESGYNSNQPQHF. For the CDR3, the DNA is TGTGCCAGCAGCGAGAGCGGATATAATAGCAATCAGCCCCAGCATTTT.